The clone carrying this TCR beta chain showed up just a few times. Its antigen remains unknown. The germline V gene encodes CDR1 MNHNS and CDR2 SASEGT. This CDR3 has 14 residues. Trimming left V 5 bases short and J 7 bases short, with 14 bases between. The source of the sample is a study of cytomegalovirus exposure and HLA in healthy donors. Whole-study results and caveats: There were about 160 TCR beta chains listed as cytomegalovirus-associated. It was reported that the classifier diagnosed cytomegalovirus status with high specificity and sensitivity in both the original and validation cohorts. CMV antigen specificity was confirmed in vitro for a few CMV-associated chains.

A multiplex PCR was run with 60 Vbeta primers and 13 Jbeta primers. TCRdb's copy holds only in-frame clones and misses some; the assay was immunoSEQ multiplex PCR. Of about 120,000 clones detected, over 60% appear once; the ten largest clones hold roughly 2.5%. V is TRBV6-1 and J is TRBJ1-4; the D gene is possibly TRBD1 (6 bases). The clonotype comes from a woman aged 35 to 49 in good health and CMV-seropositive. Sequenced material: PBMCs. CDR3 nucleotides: TGTGCCAGCAGTCGGGGGGCGAATGGTGAAAAACTGTTTTTT. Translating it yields CASSRGANGEKLFF.